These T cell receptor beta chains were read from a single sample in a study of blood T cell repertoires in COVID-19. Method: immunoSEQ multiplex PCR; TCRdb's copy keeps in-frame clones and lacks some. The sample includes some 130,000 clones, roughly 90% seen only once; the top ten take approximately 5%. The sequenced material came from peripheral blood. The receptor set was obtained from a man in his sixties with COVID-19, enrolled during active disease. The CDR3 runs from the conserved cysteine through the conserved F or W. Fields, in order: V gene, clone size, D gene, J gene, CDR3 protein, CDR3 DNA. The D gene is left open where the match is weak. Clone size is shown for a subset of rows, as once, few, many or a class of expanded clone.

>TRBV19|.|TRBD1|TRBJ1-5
CASSVGQTSNQPQHF
TGTGCCAGTAGTGTGGGACAGACTAGCAATCAGCCCCAGCATTTT
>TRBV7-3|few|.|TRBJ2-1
CASSLSGSTWSEQFF
TGTGCCAGCAGCTTATCCGGGAGCACCTGGAGTGAGCAGTTCTTC
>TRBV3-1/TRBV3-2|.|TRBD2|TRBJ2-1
CASSQDWREGNEQFF
TGTGCCAGCAGCCAAGATTGGAGGGAGGGGAATGAGCAGTTCTTC
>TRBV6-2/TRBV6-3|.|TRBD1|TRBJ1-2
CASSQTGGGYGYTF
TGTGCCAGCAGCCAGACAGGGGGCGGCTATGGCTACACCTTC
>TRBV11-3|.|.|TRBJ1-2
CASSGRVHRGYTF
TGTGCCAGCAGCGGCCGGGTTCACCGCGGCTACACCTTC
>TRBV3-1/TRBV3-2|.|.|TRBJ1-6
CASSQAAEGYNSPLHF
TGTGCCAGCAGCCAAGCGGCAGAGGGTTATAATTCACCCCTCCACTTT
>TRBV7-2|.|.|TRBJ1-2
CASSLIGTRQRGYTF
TGTGCCAGCAGCTTAATCGGGACAAGGCAGCGGGGCTACACCTTC
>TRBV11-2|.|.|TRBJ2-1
CASSLGLGEQFF
TGTGCCAGCAGCTTAGGCCTGGGCGAGCAGTTCTTC
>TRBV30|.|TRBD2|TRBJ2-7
CAWSGQREIREQYF
TGTGCCTGGAGTGGGCAGCGGGAAATCAGGGAGCAGTACTTC
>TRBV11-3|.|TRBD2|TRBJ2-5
CASSSGGSQETQYF
TGTGCCAGTAGTTCGGGAGGTTCCCAAGAGACCCAGTACTTC
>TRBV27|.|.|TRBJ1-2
CASSSRGGYTF
TGTGCCAGCAGTTCCAGGGGTGGCTACACCTTC
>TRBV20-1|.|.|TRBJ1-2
CSASPGLDYGYTF
TGCAGTGCTAGTCCAGGGCTCGACTATGGCTACACCTTC
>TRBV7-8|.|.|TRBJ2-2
CASSLVDSSNTGELFF
TGTGCCAGCAGCTTAGTGGACAGTTCGAACACCGGGGAGCTGTTTTTT
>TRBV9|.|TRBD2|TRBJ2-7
CASSVVEGGLNEQYF
TGTGCCAGCAGCGTAGTAGAGGGAGGGCTCAACGAGCAGTACTTC
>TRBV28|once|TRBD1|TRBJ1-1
CASITTGVDTEAFF
TGTGCCAGCATCACGACAGGGGTTGACACTGAAGCTTTCTTT
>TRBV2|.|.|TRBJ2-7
CASSEERGEQYF
TGTGCCAGCAGTGAGGAACGGGGAGAGCAGTACTTC
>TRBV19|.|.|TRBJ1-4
CASSMRQGEEKLFF
TGTGCCAGTAGTATGAGGCAGGGTGAAGAAAAACTGTTTTTT
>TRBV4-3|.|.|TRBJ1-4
CASSQGGNNEKLFF
TGCGCCAGCAGCCAAGGAGGGAATAATGAAAAACTGTTTTTT
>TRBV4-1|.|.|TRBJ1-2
CASSQEETKTYGYTF
TGCGCCAGCAGCCAAGAGGAGACGAAAACCTATGGCTACACCTTC
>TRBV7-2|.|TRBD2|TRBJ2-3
CASSTSGGGGTDTQYF
TGTGCCAGCAGCACTAGCGGGGGGGGAGGCACAGATACGCAGTATTTT
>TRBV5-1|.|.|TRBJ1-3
CASLDNSGNTIYF
TGCGCCAGCCTGGACAACTCTGGAAACACCATATATTTT
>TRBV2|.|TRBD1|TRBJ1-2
CASSELSGTGGGYTF
TGTGCCAGCAGTGAACTATCCGGGACAGGTGGTGGCTACACCTTC
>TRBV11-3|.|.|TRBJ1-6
CASSLGQEDNSPLHF
TGTGCCAGCAGCTTAGGACAGGAGGATAATTCACCCCTCCACTTT
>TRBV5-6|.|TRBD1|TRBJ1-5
CASSFWTGRVNQPQHF
TGTGCCAGCAGCTTCTGGACAGGGAGGGTCAATCAGCCCCAGCATTTT
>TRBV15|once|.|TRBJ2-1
CATSRDMSGGYNEQFF
TGTGCCACCAGCAGAGATATGAGTGGAGGGTACAATGAGCAGTTCTTC
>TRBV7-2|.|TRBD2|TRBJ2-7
CASSFGTSGYEQYF
TGTGCCAGCAGCTTCGGGACTAGCGGCTACGAGCAGTACTTC
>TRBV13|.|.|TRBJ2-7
CASSFTYEQYF
TGTGCCAGCAGCTTCACCTACGAGCAGTACTTC
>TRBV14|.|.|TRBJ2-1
CASSQVPDYSYNEQFF
TGTGCCAGCAGCCAGGTCCCCGACTACTCCTACAATGAGCAGTTCTTC
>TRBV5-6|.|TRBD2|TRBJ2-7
CASSRLAGSYEQYF
TGTGCCAGCAGCAGACTAGCGGGGTCCTACGAGCAGTACTTC
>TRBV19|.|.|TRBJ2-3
CASSAVTTDTQYF
TGTGCCAGTAGTGCAGTCACCACAGATACGCAGTATTTT
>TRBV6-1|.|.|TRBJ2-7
CASTQGADYEQYF
TGTGCCAGCACCCAGGGTGCAGACTACGAGCAGTACTTC
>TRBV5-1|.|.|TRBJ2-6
CASSHGGRVTSGANVLTF
TGCGCCAGCAGCCATGGGGGCAGAGTGACCTCTGGGGCCAACGTCCTGACTTTC